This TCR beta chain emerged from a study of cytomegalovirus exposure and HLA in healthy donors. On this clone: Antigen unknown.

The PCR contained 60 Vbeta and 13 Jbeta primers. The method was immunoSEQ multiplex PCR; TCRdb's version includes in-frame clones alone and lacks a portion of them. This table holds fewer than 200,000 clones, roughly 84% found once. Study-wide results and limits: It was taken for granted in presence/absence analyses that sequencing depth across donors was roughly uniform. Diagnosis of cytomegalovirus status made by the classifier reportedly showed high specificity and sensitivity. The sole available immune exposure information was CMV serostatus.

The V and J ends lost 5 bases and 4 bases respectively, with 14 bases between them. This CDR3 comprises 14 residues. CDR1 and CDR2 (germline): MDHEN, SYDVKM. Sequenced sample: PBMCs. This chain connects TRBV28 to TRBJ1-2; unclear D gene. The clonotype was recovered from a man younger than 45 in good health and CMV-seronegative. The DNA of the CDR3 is TGTGCCAGCAGTCCCCCGGGTCGGGTCTATGGCTACACCTTC. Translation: CASSPPGRVYGYTF.